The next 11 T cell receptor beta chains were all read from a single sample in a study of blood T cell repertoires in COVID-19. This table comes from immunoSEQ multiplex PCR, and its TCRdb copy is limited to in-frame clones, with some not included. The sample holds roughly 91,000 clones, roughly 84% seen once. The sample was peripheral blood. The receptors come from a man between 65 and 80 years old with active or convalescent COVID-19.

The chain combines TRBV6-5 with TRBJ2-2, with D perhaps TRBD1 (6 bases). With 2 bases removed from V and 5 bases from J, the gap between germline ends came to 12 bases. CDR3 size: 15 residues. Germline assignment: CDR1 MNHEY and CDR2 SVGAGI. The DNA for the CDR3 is TGTGCCAGCAGTTACGGGCTCCAGGGGACCGGGGAGCTGTTTTTT. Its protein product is CASSYGLQGTGELFF.

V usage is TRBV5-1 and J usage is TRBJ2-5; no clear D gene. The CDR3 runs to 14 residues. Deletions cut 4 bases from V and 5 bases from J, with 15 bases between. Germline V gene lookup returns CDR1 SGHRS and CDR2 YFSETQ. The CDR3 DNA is TGCGCCAGCAGCCTGACTCCCCCGGCCGAGACCCAGTACTTC. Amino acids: CASSLTPPAETQYF.

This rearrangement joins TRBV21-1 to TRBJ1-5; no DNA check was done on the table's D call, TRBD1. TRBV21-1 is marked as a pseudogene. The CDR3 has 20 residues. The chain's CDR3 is CASSRKRARYRVDSNQPQHF. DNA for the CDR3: TGTGCCAGCAGCAGAAAAAGGGCCAGATACAGGGTGGATAGCAATCAGCCCCAGCATTTT.

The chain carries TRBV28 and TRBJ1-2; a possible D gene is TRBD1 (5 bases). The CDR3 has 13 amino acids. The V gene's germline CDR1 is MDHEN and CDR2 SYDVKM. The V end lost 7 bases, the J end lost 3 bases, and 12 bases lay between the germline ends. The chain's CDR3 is CASIGGGDYGYTF. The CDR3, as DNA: TGTGCCAGCATTGGGGGGGGAGACTATGGCTACACCTTC.

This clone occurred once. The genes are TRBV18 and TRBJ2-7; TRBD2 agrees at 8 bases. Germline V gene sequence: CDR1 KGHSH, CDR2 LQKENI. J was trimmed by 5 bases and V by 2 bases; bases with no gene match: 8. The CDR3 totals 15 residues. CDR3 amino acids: CASSPGIAGLDEQYF. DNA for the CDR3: TGTGCCAGCTCACCAGGTATAGCGGGGTTGGACGAGCAGTACTTC. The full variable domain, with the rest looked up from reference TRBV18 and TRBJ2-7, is NAGVMQNPRHLVRRRGQEARLRCSPMKGHSHVYWYRQLPEEGLKFMVYLQKENIIDESGMPKERFSAEFPKEGPSILRIQQVVRGDSAAYFCASSPGIAGLDEQYFGPGTRLTVT.

The CDR3 DNA reads as TGCGCCAGCAGCTTGGGCGGGGGGCCAGGTGAGCAGTTCTTC. Translated, it gives CASSLGGGPGEQFF. V and J are TRBV5-1 and TRBJ2-1, with TRBD2 matching 8 bases. From germline, CDR1 is SGHRS and CDR2 YFSETQ. V dropped 0 bases and J dropped 9; count of bases not matched to a gene: 5. This CDR3 region has 14 residues. Full variable domain (rest looked up from reference TRBV5-1 and TRBJ2-1): KAGVTQTPRYLIKTRGQQVTLSCSPISGHRSVSWYQQTPGQGLQFLFEYFSETQRNKGNFPGRFSGRQFSNSRSEMNVSTLELGDSALYLCASSLGGGPGEQFFGPGTRLTVL.

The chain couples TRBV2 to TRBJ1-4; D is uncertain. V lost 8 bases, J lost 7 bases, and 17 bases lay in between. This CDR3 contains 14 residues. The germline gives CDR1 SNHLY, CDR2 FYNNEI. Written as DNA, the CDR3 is TGTGCCAGCCTGGTGCGACCTGGGAGTGAAAAACTGTTTTTT. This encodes CASLVRPGSEKLFF.

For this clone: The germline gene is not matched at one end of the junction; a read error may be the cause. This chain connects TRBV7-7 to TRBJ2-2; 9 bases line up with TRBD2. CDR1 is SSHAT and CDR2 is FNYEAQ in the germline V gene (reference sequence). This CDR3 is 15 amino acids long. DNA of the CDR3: TGTGCTAGCAGCTCCACCGGACTAGCGACCGGGGAGCTGTTTTTT. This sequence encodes CASSSTGLATGELFF.

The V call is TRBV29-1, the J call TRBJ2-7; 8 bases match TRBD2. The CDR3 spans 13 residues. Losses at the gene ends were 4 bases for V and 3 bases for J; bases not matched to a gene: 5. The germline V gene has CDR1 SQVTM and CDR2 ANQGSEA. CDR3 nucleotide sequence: TGCAGCGTTGGAGAGCGGGGGAGCTACGAGCAGTACTTC. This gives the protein CSVGERGSYEQYF.

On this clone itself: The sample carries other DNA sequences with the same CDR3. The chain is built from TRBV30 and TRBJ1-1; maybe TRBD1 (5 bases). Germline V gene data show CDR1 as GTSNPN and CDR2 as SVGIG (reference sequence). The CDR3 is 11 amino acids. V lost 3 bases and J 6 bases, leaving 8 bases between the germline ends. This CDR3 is CAWSGGAEAFF. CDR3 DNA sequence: TGTGCCTGGAGCGGGGGGGCTGAAGCTTTCTTT.

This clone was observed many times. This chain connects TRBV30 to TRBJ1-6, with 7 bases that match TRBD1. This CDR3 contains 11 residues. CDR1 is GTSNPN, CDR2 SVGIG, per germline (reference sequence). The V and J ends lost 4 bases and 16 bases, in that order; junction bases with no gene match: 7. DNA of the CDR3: TGTGCCTGGATGGGGACAGTTGGACTCCACTTT. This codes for CAWMGTVGLHF.